This record concerns one T cell receptor beta chain sequence. This sample was included in a study of blood T cell repertoires in COVID-19. Study information: Acute-phase and convalescent COVID-19 samples originated in the United States, Italy and Spain. T cells, B-cell-depleted T cells, or PBMCs provided the cDNA or gDNA that served as material.

V gave up 3 bases and J gave up 6 bases, with 11 bases separating them. The CDR3 has 13 residues. Method: immunoSEQ multiplex PCR; TCRdb's copy keeps in-frame clones and lacks some. This sample yields approximately 200,000 clones, of which about nine tenths are seen a single time; more than 2% belongs to the top ten. This receptor was obtained from a woman in her twenties or thirties who had recovered from COVID-19. Sequenced material: PBMCs or T cells enriched from blood (not recorded which). V gene TRBV12-3 or TRBV12-4 combines with J gene TRBJ1-1, with D tentatively TRBD1 (5 bases). CDR3 DNA: TGTGCCAGCAGTTTGACGTGGGGGGCTGAAGCTTTCTTT. Its translation: CASSLTWGAEAFF.